This T cell receptor beta chain came from a study of CD8+ T cells in alopecia areata. Background on the study: Twice daily, treated patients received 5 to 10 mg of oral tofacitinib.

In the case of this clone: What it recognizes is unknown.

Trimming pared 0 bases from V and 6 bases from J, leaving 15 bases between. The CDR3 runs to 16 residues. Germline-derived CDR1 and CDR2 are MGHDK and SYGVNS. Specified treatment: oral pan-JAK inhibitor, 5-10 mg twice daily. As part of sample collection, lesional scalp punch biopsies and peripheral blood were taken from alopecia areata patients. From PBMCs, CD4+ and CD8+ T cells were sorted. RNA was extracted and reverse transcribed into cDNA as the sequencing template. Only in-frame clones appear in the TCRdb table, and some are missing; sequencing was by immunoSEQ multiplex PCR. The sample shows approximately 280,000 clones, 55% to 75% of them seen only once. Study-level findings and limits: Both scalp clonality and the expanded CD8+ clones among the top 100 showed a significant decrease with tofacitinib.

The origin of this receptor is a human donor with alopecia areata. Sequenced material: CD4+ T cells sorted from blood, taken at week 24, from a patient treated with tofacitinib. V is TRBV25-1 and J is TRBJ2-1; D tentatively reads TRBD1 or TRBD2 (6 bases each). CDR3 loop: CASSEYKGGMVNEQFF. The CDR3 nucleotides are TGTGCCAGCAGTGAATATAAGGGGGGTATGGTCAATGAGCAGTTCTTC.